The 6 T cell receptor beta chains below were found in one sample sequenced in a study of cytomegalovirus exposure and HLA in healthy donors. Primers: 60 Vbeta forward and 13 Jbeta reverse. Produced via immunoSEQ multiplex PCR; TCRdb's table is partial and in-frame only. Listed are tens of thousands of clones; approximately 10% falls within the top ten. The source material was PBMCs. These TCRs come from a woman in her forties or fifties in good health and CMV-seropositive.

V is TRBV4-1 and J is TRBJ1-2; D gene unclear. Germline CDR1 is MGHRA and CDR2 is YSYEKL. V was clipped by 0 bases and J by 7 bases, with 15 bases between them. The CDR3 runs to 15 residues. DNA for the CDR3: TGCGCCAGCAGCCAAGACAGCGGCCACCGTCGTGGCTACACCTTC. Protein sequence: CASSQDSGHRRGYTF.

The J gene is TRBJ2-3, the V gene TRBV18; D is possibly TRBD2 (5 bases). The CDR3 has 11 amino acids. V was shortened by 6 bases and J by 4 bases, with 5 bases between the two germline ends. Looked up from germline, CDR1 is KGHSH and CDR2 is LQKENI. This CDR3 reads CASSRADTQYF. In DNA, the CDR3 is TGTGCCAGCTCGAGGGCAGATACGCAGTATTTT.

This CDR3 is CASSPRRDRLHEQYF. For the CDR3, the DNA is TGTGCCAGCAGCCCACGCCGGGACAGGTTGCACGAGCAGTACTTC. The chain has TRBV11-2 and TRBJ2-7; the match to TRBD1 covers 8 bases. The CDR3 has 15 residues. With V trimmed by 5 bases and J by 5 bases, 11 bases remained unmatched. CDR1 is SGHAT, CDR2 FQNNGV, per germline.

The chain combines TRBV5-1 with TRBJ1-1, with D maybe TRBD1 (5 bases). V was shortened by 3 bases and J by 0 bases, with 9 bases between the two germline ends. The CDR3 covers 14 residues. Germline assignment: CDR1 SGHRS and CDR2 YFSETQ. The CDR3 loop reads CASSSSGLNTEAFF. CDR3 bases: TGCGCCAGCAGCTCCTCAGGGCTGAACACTGAAGCTTTCTTT. Full variable domain (remainder filled in from reference TRBV5-1 and TRBJ1-1): KAGVTQTPRYLIKTRGQQVTLSCSPISGHRSVSWYQQTPGQGLQFLFEYFSETQRNKGNFPGRFSGRQFSNSRSEMNVSTLELGDSALYLCASSSSGLNTEAFFGQGTRLTVV.

Its frequency marks this clone as medium-sized. This chain links TRBV6-5 with TRBJ1-1; D possibly corresponds to TRBD1 (6 bases). Trimming left V 0 bases short and J 7 bases short, with 12 bases between. The V gene's germline CDR1 is MNHEY and CDR2 SVGAGI. There are 14 residues in the CDR3. CDR3 bases: TGTGCCAGCAGTTACTCATCCGGGGACAATGAAGCTTTCTTT. Translated: CASSYSSGDNEAFF.

The chain is built from TRBV15 and TRBJ2-3; D remains unclear. This CDR3 region has 16 residues. Trimming removed 1 base from V and 1 base from J, with 12 bases in between. Germline V gene lookup returns CDR1 LNHNV and CDR2 YYDKDF (reference sequence). CDR3 DNA: TGTGCCACCAGCAGAGGCTCCAGCGAAGGCACAGATACGCAGTATTTT. It translates to CATSRGSSEGTDTQYF.